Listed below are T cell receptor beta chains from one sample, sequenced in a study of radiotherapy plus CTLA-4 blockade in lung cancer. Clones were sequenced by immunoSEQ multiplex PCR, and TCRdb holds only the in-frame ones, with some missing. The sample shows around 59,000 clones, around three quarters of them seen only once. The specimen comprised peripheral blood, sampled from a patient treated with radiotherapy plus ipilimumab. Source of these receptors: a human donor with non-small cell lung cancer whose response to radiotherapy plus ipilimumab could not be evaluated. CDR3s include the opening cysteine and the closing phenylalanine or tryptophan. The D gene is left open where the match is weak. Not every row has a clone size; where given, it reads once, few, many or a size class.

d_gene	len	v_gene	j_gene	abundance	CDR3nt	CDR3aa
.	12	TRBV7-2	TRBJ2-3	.	TGTGCCAGCAGCCGCGGTTCGGATACGCAGTATTTT	CASSRGSDTQYF
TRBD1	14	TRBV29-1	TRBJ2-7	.	TGCAGCGTCTGGACGACAGGGATGTTCTACGAGCAGTACTTC	CSVWTTGMFYEQYF
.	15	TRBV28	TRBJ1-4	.	TGTGCCAGCAGGCGACAGGCCGCAACTAATGAAAAACTGTTTTTT	CASRRQAATNEKLFF
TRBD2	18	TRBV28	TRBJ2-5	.	TGTGCCAGCAGTCACCCTATGTGGCGCGGGGGTGACCAAGAGACCCAGTACTTC	CASSHPMWRGGDQETQYF
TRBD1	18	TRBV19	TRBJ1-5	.	TGTGCCAGTACACTCTACCCGACAGGGGCGCAATACAATCAGCCCCAGCATTTT	CASTLYPTGAQYNQPQHF
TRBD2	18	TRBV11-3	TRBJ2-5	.	TGTGCCAGCAGCGACCCGGCTAATCTAGCGGGAGGGCGGGAGACCCAGTACTTC	CASSDPANLAGGRETQYF
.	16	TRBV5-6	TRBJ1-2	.	TGTGCCAGCAGCTTGGCCAGGGTCGGAGTGGGATATGGCTACACCTTC	CASSLARVGVGYGYTF
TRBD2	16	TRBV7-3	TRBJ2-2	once	TGTGCCAGCAGCTTAGGCCTAGCGGGGAGCATCGGGGAGCTGTTTTTT	CASSLGLAGSIGELFF
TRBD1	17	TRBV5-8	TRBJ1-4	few	TGTGCCAGCAGCTTTGAGACAGGGGATCACTATTTCGGAAAACTGTTTTTT	CASSFETGDHYFGKLFF
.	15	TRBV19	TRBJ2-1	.	TGTGCCAGTAGTATGGTTAGAAGGACAGACAATGAGCAGTTCTTC	CASSMVRRTDNEQFF
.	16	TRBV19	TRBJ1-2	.	TGTGCCAGTAGTTGGGCAAGGCCGGGGGGAAAGAATGGCTACACCTTC	CASSWARPGGKNGYTF
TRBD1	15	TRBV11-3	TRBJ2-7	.	TGTGCCAGCAGCCCCTACGGGACAGGGTCCTACGAGCAGTACTTC	CASSPYGTGSYEQYF
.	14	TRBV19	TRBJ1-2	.	TGTGCCAGTAGTATCCGGGGTCCTATCTATGGCTACACCTTC	CASSIRGPIYGYTF
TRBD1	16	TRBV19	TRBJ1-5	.	TGTGCCAGTAGTCCGATGACAGGGTGGGGCAATCAGCCCCAGCATTTT	CASSPMTGWGNQPQHF